This T cell receptor beta chain was recovered during a study of siplizumab effects on memory and regulatory T cells. Study results and caveats: The mapping of alloreactive clones to unstimulated subsets covered only a minor fraction of them. Siplizumab significantly brought down the alloreactive sequences that trace back to unstimulated CD4+ memory cells. A major contribution to the alloresponse seemed to be made by naive T cells, which seemed more diverse than memory cells.

As to this clone: The antigen is undetermined.

Between the trimmed V and J ends, which lost 2 bases and 1 base, there was a span of 12 bases. The CDR3 totals 15 residues. From germline, CDR1 is KGHSH and CDR2 LQKENI. Clones were sequenced by immunoSEQ multiplex PCR, and TCRdb holds only the in-frame ones, with some missing. The sample has about 100,000 clones, roughly 92% seen once. Specimen: Tregs sorted from blood. This rearrangement joins TRBV18 to TRBJ2-7, with D hard to call. This TCR was sampled from a human donor in good health. The CDR3 bases are TGTGCCAGCTCACCAGTCTCCGGAATATCCTACGAGCAGTACTTC. Translated: CASSPVSGISYEQYF.